A single sample gave rise to the 23 T cell receptor beta chains below, sequenced in a study of OX40 agonist ivuxolimab in advanced cancers. Assay: immunoSEQ multiplex PCR; the TCRdb copy retains only in-frame clones and omits some. The table lists some 40,000 clones, over 60% of them singletons, with around 9.3% in the top ten. Sequencing was performed on CD4+ or CD8+ T cells sorted from blood, taken in a trial of the OX40 agonist ivuxolimab. The receptor set was obtained from an adult with an advanced solid tumor such as melanoma, head and neck, liver or kidney cancer.

This clone was detected only once. Its ends do not fully match the called genes, so a read error is possible. The V and J genes are TRBV10-3 and TRBJ2-7, with 11 bases that match TRBD1. CDR3 size: 17 residues. The germline CDR1 and CDR2 sequences are ENHRY and SYGVKD. CDR3 sequence (DNA): TGTGCCAGCAGTTACACCTGGGACAGGGGGAACCGGGGCGAGCAGTACTTC. It is translated as CASSYTWDRGNRGEQYF.

The chain links TRBV14 to TRBJ1-6, with no clear D. This CDR3 has 13 amino acids. CDR1 SGHDN and CDR2 FVKESK come from the germline V gene. The V and J ends lost 4 bases and 4 bases respectively, with 5 bases between them. CDR3: CASSPRYNSPLHF. The DNA for the CDR3 is TGTGCCAGCAGCCCCCGGTATAATTCACCCCTCCACTTT.

The count of this clone is one. The chain couples TRBV10-3 to TRBJ2-5; D is possibly TRBD1 or TRBD2 (5 bases each). The DNA end lines up better with TRBJ2-7; the J call may be wrong. The CDR3 length is 14 residues. In germline, CDR1 is ENHRY, CDR2 SYGVKD. The CDR3 region is CASKDSGALYEQYF. In DNA form, the CDR3 reads TGTGCCAGCAAAGATTCCGGGGCCTTATACGAGCAGTACTTC.

The chain has TRBV2 and TRBJ2-1, with 8 bases matching TRBD2. The CDR3 is 14 amino acids. The J segment lost 1 base and the V segment lost 11 bases, leaving 7 bases of the junction unmatched. Germline lookup yields CDR1 SNHLY and CDR2 FYNNEI. CDR3: CASQGGGSYNEQFF. As DNA, the CDR3 is TGTGCCTCTCAGGGCGGGGGGTCCTACAATGAGCAGTTCTTC. Variable domain in full (rest from reference TRBV2 and TRBJ2-1): EPEVTQTPSHQVTQMGQEVILRCVPISNHLYFYWYRQILGQKVEFLVSFYNNEISEKSEIFDDQFSVERPDGSNFTLKIRSTKLEDSAMYFCASQGGGSYNEQFFGPGTRLTVL.

The gene calls are TRBV6-5 and TRBJ2-7; possibly TRBD1 for D (6 bases). CDR1 and CDR2 from the germline V gene are MNHEY and SVGAGI. This CDR3 has 14 amino acids. V shed 10 bases and J shed 2 bases, with 18 bases lying between them. The CDR3 DNA is TGTGCCACCGCCCCTGGACAGAGGCCCTACGAGCAGTACTTC. This translates into CATAPGQRPYEQYF.

The CDR3 loop is CASSKGGSGRIGSYNEQFF. The CDR3 nucleotides are TGTGCCAGCAGCAAAGGAGGCAGCGGGAGAATCGGGTCCTACAATGAGCAGTTCTTC. V and J are TRBV21-1 and TRBJ2-1; the table names TRBD2, a call not compared with the DNA. TRBV21-1 has pseudogene status. The CDR3 runs 19 residues.

This chain connects TRBV6-6 to TRBJ1-5; TRBD1 matches at 11 bases. This CDR3 is 15 amino acids long. Trimming at V came to 6 bases and at J to 11 bases, leaving 12 bases not matched to a gene. CDR1 is MNHNY and CDR2 is SVGAGI in the germline V gene (reference sequence). For the CDR3, the DNA is TGTGCCAGCAGCCTCGGACAGGGGGCCGCCGGGACCCAGCATTTT. Its translation: CASSLGQGAAGTQHF.

This clone came up a few times. The V and J genes are TRBV5-6 and TRBJ2-7; 13 nucleotides align to TRBD2. Germline CDR1 is SGHDT and CDR2 is YYEEEE. With 4 bases clipped from V and 3 bases from J, the junction kept 4 bases outside the gene matches. The CDR3 is made up of 15 amino acids. CDR3: CASSPWTSGGYEQYF. The CDR3 DNA sequence: TGTGCCAGCAGCCCCTGGACTAGCGGGGGCTACGAGCAGTACTTC.

The gene calls are TRBV14 and TRBJ2-7; D not resolved. Trimming pared 5 bases from V and 2 bases from J, leaving 7 bases between. Germline V lookup: CDR1 SGHDN, CDR2 FVKESK. The CDR3 has 12 residues. In DNA form, the CDR3 reads TGTGCCAGCAGCGGTAACCCCTACGAGCAGTACTTC. Its translation is CASSGNPYEQYF.

This chain uses TRBV28 with TRBJ2-5, with D tentatively TRBD1 or TRBD2 (7 bases each). Trimming removed 4 bases at V and 7 bases at J, with 16 bases between. The CDR3 contains 14 residues. Germline lookup yields CDR1 MDHEN and CDR2 SYDVKM. CDR3 coding DNA: TGTGCCAGCAGTTCCCACGACAGGGAGGGGACCCAGTACTTC. Protein: CASSSHDREGTQYF.

J is TRBJ2-3 and V is TRBV27, with TRBD1 matching 10 bases. CDR1 is MNHEY and CDR2 is SMNVEV in the germline V gene (reference sequence). Trimming at V came to 1 base and at J to 7 bases, leaving 8 bases not matched to a gene. The CDR3 is 16 residues long. Here the CDR3 DNA reads TGTGCCAGCAGTTTATTAGGGGACAGGGGATTGAATACGCAGTATTTT. This sequence encodes CASSLLGDRGLNTQYF.

The rearrangement joins TRBV27 to TRBJ2-3; possible D gene TRBD1, 6 bases. Deletions cut 5 bases from V and 4 bases from J, with 16 bases between. Germline-derived CDR1 and CDR2 are MNHEY and SMNVEV (reference sequence). CDR3 size: 15 residues. This CDR3 reads CASSPPAPGADTQYF. The CDR3 nucleotides read TGTGCCAGCAGTCCACCCGCGCCAGGGGCAGATACGCAGTATTTT.

The rearrangement uses TRBV7-6 and TRBJ2-7; TRBD1 is a possible D gene (7 bases). Trimming took 4 bases from V and 6 from J, leaving 19 bases between them. Germline V gene data show CDR1 as SGHVS and CDR2 as FNYEAQ. CDR3 length: 15 amino acids. The chain's CDR3 is CASSSYTGVGGEQYF. In nucleotides, the CDR3 is TGTGCCAGCAGCTCATATACAGGGGTGGGAGGCGAGCAGTACTTC.

The V and J genes are TRBV5-4 and TRBJ2-3; D is uncertain. V shed 5 bases and J shed 3 bases, with 16 bases lying between them. The germline V gene encodes CDR1 SGHNT and CDR2 YYREEE (reference sequence). This CDR3 spans 15 amino acids. The CDR3 region is CASSTAQTITDTQYF. CDR3 DNA: TGTGCCAGCAGTACGGCCCAAACAATTACAGATACGCAGTATTTT.

The chain recombines TRBV27 with TRBJ2-3; 8 nucleotides align to TRBD1. J was trimmed by 0 bases and V by 5 bases; bases with no gene match: 13. In germline, CDR1 is MNHEY, CDR2 SMNVEV (reference sequence). The CDR3 consists of 18 residues. CDR3 region: CASSTRPPGGLSTDTQYF. The CDR3 bases are TGTGCCAGCAGTACACGACCTCCAGGGGGCCTAAGCACAGATACGCAGTATTTT.

The chain has TRBV19 and TRBJ2-1, with 11 bases fitting TRBD2. The CDR3 covers 14 residues. Germline V lookup: CDR1 LNHDA, CDR2 SQIVND (reference sequence). Losses at the gene ends were 9 bases for V and 10 bases for J; bases not matched to a gene: 11. The CDR3 loop reads CASRIAGGPGEQFF. As DNA, the CDR3 is TGTGCCAGCCGAATAGCGGGAGGGCCGGGGGAGCAGTTCTTC.

The gene calls are TRBV5-4 and TRBJ1-3, with no clear D. Per the germline V gene, CDR1 is SGHNT and CDR2 is YYREEE (reference sequence). The CDR3 runs to 16 residues. The ends were cut back, 0 bases at V and 3 bases at J, with 13 bases in the middle. CDR3: CASSLEAGLGGNTIYF. The CDR3 bases are TGTGCCAGCAGCTTGGAAGCGGGGTTAGGTGGAAACACCATATATTTT.

Only a few counts were recorded for this clone. The chain is built from TRBV4-1 and TRBJ1-5; D ambiguous. CDR1 and CDR2 (germline): MGHRA, YSYEKL. Trimming left V 1 base short and J 2 bases short, with 6 bases between. This CDR3 is 14 amino acids long. The CDR3 nucleotides read TGCGCCAGCAGCCAAGTTAACCGCAATCAGCCCCAGCATTTT. It translates to CASSQVNRNQPQHF.

The V call is TRBV2, the J call TRBJ2-5; D might be TRBD1 (6 bases). Looked up from germline, CDR1 is SNHLY and CDR2 is FYNNEI. Trimming removed 1 base at V and 5 bases at J, with 11 bases between. The length of the CDR3 is 14 residues. The CDR3 sequence is CASSEDRASETQYF. CDR3 nucleotide sequence: TGTGCCAGCAGTGAAGACAGGGCGAGTGAGACCCAGTACTTC.

This chain connects TRBV28 to TRBJ1-2; D possibly corresponds to TRBD1 (5 bases). There are 12 residues in the CDR3. The ends were cut back, 8 bases at V and 2 bases at J, with 9 bases in the middle. The germline V gene encodes CDR1 MDHEN and CDR2 SYDVKM. CDR3 DNA sequence: TGTGCCAGCGGGACGGCAAACTATGGCTACACCTTC. Protein sequence: CASGTANYGYTF.

The chain couples TRBV7-2 to TRBJ2-5; 12 bases agree with TRBD2. The length of the CDR3 is 16 residues. CDR1 SGHTA and CDR2 FQGNSA come from the germline V gene. J was trimmed by 4 bases and V by 5 bases; bases with no gene match: 8. The CDR3 spells CASSLGLAGWIETQYF. CDR3 sequence (DNA): TGTGCCAGCAGCCTCGGACTAGCGGGATGGATAGAGACCCAGTACTTC.

V usage is TRBV4-2 and J usage is TRBJ2-3, with D possibly TRBD2 on 6 matching bases. The CDR3 spans 13 residues. Germline V CDR1 and CDR2: LGHNA, YNFKEQ. V lost 1 base and J 6 bases, leaving 8 bases between the germline ends. This CDR3 is CASSQGLVDTQYF. DNA of the CDR3: TGTGCCAGCAGCCAAGGACTAGTGGATACGCAGTATTTT.

The chain recombines TRBV5-8 with TRBJ2-1; 7 bases line up with TRBD2. Germline values: CDR1 SGHTS, CDR2 YDEGEE. This CDR3 has 17 amino acids. V was clipped by 4 bases and J by 7 bases; unmatched bases: 17. The CDR3 sequence is CASSASTIAGAWNEQFF. DNA of the CDR3: TGTGCCAGCAGCGCCTCCACTATAGCGGGCGCCTGGAATGAGCAGTTCTTC.